Each of the 31 T cell receptor beta chains below was sequenced from the same sample in a study of cytomegalovirus exposure and HLA in healthy donors. With 60 Vbeta and 13 Jbeta primers, the PCR was carried out. Method: immunoSEQ multiplex PCR; TCRdb's copy keeps in-frame clones and lacks some. Seen here are roughly 150,000 clones, approximately 85% observed once, and the top ten hold 0.9% to 1%. Specimen: PBMCs. The receptors shown here come from a girl aged 2 to 10 in good health and CMV-seropositive.

In the case of this clone: One end of the junction does not line up with germline, which may come from a read error. This chain uses TRBV7-7 with TRBJ2-7; D may be TRBD1 (5 bases). Germline-derived CDR1 and CDR2 are SSHAT and FNYEAQ (reference sequence). This CDR3 is 13 amino acids long. The CDR3 region is CASSLSPGYEQYF. The CDR3 nucleotides are TGTGCTAGCAGCTTAAGTCCAGGGTACGAGCAGTACTTC.

This chain connects TRBV19 to TRBJ1-2, with D maybe TRBD1 (6 bases). V shed 4 bases and J shed 5 bases, with 17 bases lying between them. This CDR3 has 15 amino acids. Germline assignment: CDR1 LNHDA and CDR2 SQIVND (reference sequence). CDR3 nucleotides: TGTGCCAGTAGTAGCAGGGGCGTACGACGGTATGGCTACACCTTC. It specifies CASSSRGVRRYGYTF.

The genes are TRBV29-1 and TRBJ2-1; TRBD2 is a possible D gene (9 bases). V was cut by 3 bases and J by 8 bases, with 32 bases left in between. Germline V gene lookup returns CDR1 SQVTM and CDR2 ANQGSEA. This CDR3 contains 19 residues. The CDR3 loop reads CSVDPGQGANSGSIHEQFF. The CDR3 DNA sequence: TGCAGCGTTGACCCGGGGCAGGGGGCGAATAGCGGGAGTATCCATGAGCAGTTCTTC.

This clone was observed a handful of times. V is TRBV10-2 and J is TRBJ2-7; D possibly corresponds to TRBD2 (6 bases). This CDR3 is built from 13 residues. The germline gives CDR1 WSHSY, CDR2 SAAADI. Trimming took off 2 bases at V and 2 bases at J, with 7 bases between the two ends. The CDR3 spells CASSEAGTYEQYF. The CDR3 bases are TGCGCCAGCAGTGAGGCGGGAACCTACGAGCAGTACTTC.

The V gene is TRBV6-5, the J gene TRBJ1-2, with D maybe TRBD1 (6 bases). The V gene lost 0 bases and the J gene lost 10 bases, with 12 bases spanning the gap. Germline V gives CDR1 MNHEY, CDR2 SVGAGI. CDR3 length: 13 amino acids. CDR3 sequence reads: CASSYSTDSFYTF. CDR3 bases: TGTGCCAGCAGTTACTCCACGGACAGTTTCTACACCTTC.

V usage is TRBV27 and J usage is TRBJ2-5; D perhaps matches TRBD2 (5 bases). Trimming left V 5 bases short and J 5 bases short, with 15 bases between. Germline V CDR1 and CDR2: MNHEY, SMNVEV (reference sequence). The CDR3 spans 14 residues. The CDR3 protein is CASSHGKIWETQYF. The DNA for the CDR3 is TGTGCCAGCAGTCACGGGAAGATCTGGGAGACCCAGTACTTC.

This clone has a handful of counts. V and J are TRBV4-1 and TRBJ2-7, with 9 bases aligning to TRBD1. The V and J ends lost 0 bases and 6 bases, in that order; junction bases with no gene match: 3. The CDR3 contains 14 residues. Germline CDR1 MGHRA, CDR2 YSYEKL. The CDR3 DNA reads as TGCGCCAGCAGCCAAGAACAGGGGGCCGGCGAGCAGTACTTC. Encoded protein: CASSQEQGAGEQYF.

This clone was recorded a few times. The V gene is TRBV7-6, the J gene TRBJ2-1, with D uncertain. Per the germline V gene, CDR1 is SGHVS and CDR2 is FNYEAQ. There are 14 residues in the CDR3. Trimming pared 2 bases from V and 5 bases from J, leaving 10 bases between. For the CDR3, the DNA is TGTGCCAGCAGCTTAACTTCCTACCACAATGAGCAGTTCTTC. It yields the protein CASSLTSYHNEQFF.

In this sample, this clone turned up once. The chain employs TRBV30 and TRBJ1-2; D is ambiguous. In germline, CDR1 is GTSNPN, CDR2 SVGIG (reference sequence). With 0 bases removed from V and 4 bases from J, the gap between germline ends came to 12 bases. The CDR3 spans 14 residues. For the CDR3, the DNA is TGTGCCTGGAGTGTACTGCGGAGTCTCTATGGCTACACCTTC. Its translation: CAWSVLRSLYGYTF. Full variable domain (rest looked up from reference TRBV30 and TRBJ1-2): SQTIHQWPATLVQPVGSPLSLECTVEGTSNPNLYWYRQAAGRGLQLLFYSVGIGQISSEVPQNLSASRPQDRQFILSSKKLLLSDSGFYLCAWSVLRSLYGYTFGSGTRLTVV.

The V and J genes are TRBV7-3 and TRBJ2-3; tentatively, D is TRBD1 (6 bases). Trimming cost V 4 bases and J 3 bases, with 14 bases left between them. The CDR3 is 15 residues long. The V gene's germline CDR1 is SGHTA and CDR2 FQGTGA. CDR3: CASSSGPRGTDTQYF. In DNA form, the CDR3 reads TGTGCCAGCAGCTCCGGACCGAGGGGGACAGATACGCAGTATTTT.

The chain joins TRBV5-1 to TRBJ1-2, with D hard to call. This CDR3 is 13 amino acids long. V was clipped by 2 bases and J by 4 bases, with 9 bases between them. Germline V gene sequence: CDR1 SGHRS, CDR2 YFSETQ. CDR3 sequence (DNA): TGCGCCAGCAGCTTTGGGAGGGCCTATGGCTACACCTTC. Translated: CASSFGRAYGYTF.

The J gene is TRBJ1-3, the V gene TRBV27; D perhaps matches TRBD1 (6 bases). This CDR3 region has 16 residues. Germline CDR1 is MNHEY and CDR2 is SMNVEV (reference sequence). Between the trimmed V and J ends, which lost 6 bases and 2 bases, there was a span of 17 bases. The CDR3 reads CASSINLDSPGNTIYF. In DNA, the CDR3 is TGTGCCAGCAGCATAAACCTGGACAGCCCTGGAAACACCATATATTTT.

The chain recombines TRBV21-1 with TRBJ1-5; the table's D call TRBD1 went unverified against the DNA. TRBV21-1 is shown as a pseudogene. The CDR3 is made up of 16 amino acids. CDR3 DNA: TGTGCCAGCAGCAAAGTTCGGGACAGGAGCAATCAGCCCCAGCATTTT. It yields the protein CASSKVRDRSNQPQHF.

The chain couples TRBV19 to TRBJ1-1, with a possible D match to TRBD1 (5 bases). Per germline, CDR1 LNHDA and CDR2 SQIVND (reference sequence). The CDR3 runs to 15 residues. V lost 1 base, J lost 0 bases, and 9 bases lay in between. CDR3 bases: TGTGCCAGTAGTATAGGGGGCAGCTTGAACACTGAAGCTTTCTTT. Protein sequence: CASSIGGSLNTEAFF. Full variable domain (rest looked up from reference TRBV19 and TRBJ1-1): DGGITQSPKYLFRKEGQNVTLSCEQNLNHDAMYWYRQDPGQGLRLIYYSQIVNDFQKGDIAEGYSVSREKKESFPLTVTSAQKNPTAFYLCASSIGGSLNTEAFFGQGTRLTVV.

The chain is built from TRBV5-1 and TRBJ2-7; tentatively, D is TRBD2 (6 bases). Trimming pared 5 bases from V and 0 bases from J, leaving 15 bases between. CDR3 length: 15 residues. Germline V gene sequence: CDR1 SGHRS, CDR2 YFSETQ. CDR3 DNA: TGCGCCAGCAGGGAGGGAAGGACGCGCTCCTACGAGCAGTACTTC. Protein sequence: CASREGRTRSYEQYF.

This chain uses TRBV5-1 with TRBJ1-2; D gene uncertain. Germline V gene lookup returns CDR1 SGHRS and CDR2 YFSETQ. The CDR3 has 14 amino acids. Trimming took 4 bases from V and 5 from J, leaving 15 bases between them. CDR3 nucleotide sequence: TGCGCCAGCAGCCTGGGGTCGGGGTCATATGGCTACACCTTC. This gives the protein CASSLGSGSYGYTF.

The chain carries TRBV30 and TRBJ2-7; D remains unclear. Germline V gene sequence: CDR1 GTSNPN, CDR2 SVGIG (reference sequence). The CDR3 extends over 12 amino acids. Trimming removed 4 bases from V and 0 bases from J, with 7 bases in between. CDR3 region: CAWIRSSYEQYF. CDR3 bases: TGTGCCTGGATTCGGAGCTCCTACGAGCAGTACTTC.

As concerns this clone: Relative to the germline gene, one junction end is altered; a read error may explain this. The chain links TRBV7-7 to TRBJ1-4; D is unclear. Germline CDR1 reads SSHAT; CDR2 reads FNYEAQ (reference sequence). This CDR3 is built from 16 residues. CDR3 protein: CASSLGLTATNEKLFF. Here the CDR3 DNA reads TGTGCTAGCAGCTTAGGACTTACGGCAACTAATGAAAAACTGTTTTTT.

V is TRBV11-2 and J is TRBJ1-2; 12 bases are a match to TRBD1. The V and J ends lost 4 bases and 1 base, in that order; junction bases with no gene match: 7. CDR1 is SGHAT and CDR2 is FQNNGV in the germline V gene. The CDR3 extends over 17 amino acids. The CDR3 DNA reads TGTGCCAGCAGCTCTAGGGGGGACAGGGGGCGTAACTATGGCTACACCTTC. Its protein product is CASSSRGDRGRNYGYTF.

The chain joins TRBV5-4 to TRBJ2-2; weak D call: TRBD2 (6 bases). Germline-derived CDR1 and CDR2 are SGHNT and YYREEE (reference sequence). The length of the CDR3 is 18 residues. Trimming took 0 bases from V and 1 from J, leaving 16 bases between them. CDR3 sequence (DNA): TGTGCCAGCAGCTTGGGACGGGTAGGAGGGGAGAACACCGGGGAGCTGTTTTTT. This codes for CASSLGRVGGENTGELFF.

This chain links TRBV2 with TRBJ2-7; D may be TRBD1 (6 bases). There are 14 residues in the CDR3. Germline assignment: CDR1 SNHLY and CDR2 FYNNEI. Trimming left V 7 bases short and J 0 bases short, with 13 bases between. CDR3 residues: CASTSGHSSYEQYF. In nucleotides, the CDR3 is TGTGCCAGCACTTCGGGACACAGCTCCTACGAGCAGTACTTC.

The J gene is TRBJ2-2, the V gene TRBV6-5, with 7 bases identical to TRBD2. V gave up 0 bases and J gave up 3 bases; unmatched junction bases: 4. This CDR3 contains 16 residues. Germline values: CDR1 MNHEY, CDR2 SVGAGI. The CDR3 sequence is CASSYSWTRYTGELFF. DNA of the CDR3: TGTGCCAGCAGTTACTCCTGGACTAGATACACCGGGGAGCTGTTTTTT.

This rearrangement joins TRBV30 to TRBJ2-7, with unresolved D. Germline V gene data show CDR1 as GTSNPN and CDR2 as SVGIG (reference sequence). V was cut by 8 bases and J by 7 bases, with 18 bases left in between. The length of the CDR3 is 12 residues. The CDR3 nucleotides are TGTGCCCCGCCGGTCCTCGACACGGAGCAGTACTTC. Amino acids: CAPPVLDTEQYF.

The chain joins TRBV2 to TRBJ2-7; the D gene is possibly TRBD2 (6 bases). Germline CDR1 reads SNHLY; CDR2 reads FYNNEI. This CDR3 comprises 14 residues. Trimming removed 7 bases at V and 3 bases at J, with 16 bases between. This CDR3 is CASNHRDSNYEQYF. The CDR3 region has the DNA TGTGCCAGCAATCACCGGGACTCTAACTACGAGCAGTACTTC.

This clone showed up just once. V and J are TRBV5-1 and TRBJ2-3; TRBD1 might be the D (6 bases). Trimming stripped 5 bases from V and 2 bases from J, with 15 bases between. The CDR3 contains 15 residues. Germline V gives CDR1 SGHRS, CDR2 YFSETQ. CDR3 amino acids: CASSYTGPNTDTQYF. In nucleotides, the CDR3 is TGCGCCAGCAGTTATACAGGGCCGAACACAGATACGCAGTATTTT.

The rearrangement joins TRBV30 to TRBJ1-1; D perhaps matches TRBD1 (5 bases). The CDR3 totals 15 residues. The germline gives CDR1 GTSNPN, CDR2 SVGIG (reference sequence). V lost 0 bases and J lost 1, with 12 bases in between. The CDR3, as DNA: TGTGCCTGGAGTGTACAGGTTCGGTGGAACACTGAAGCTTTCTTT. It encodes CAWSVQVRWNTEAFF. Drawing the rest from reference TRBV30 and TRBJ1-1, the complete variable domain is SQTIHQWPATLVQPVGSPLSLECTVEGTSNPNLYWYRQAAGRGLQLLFYSVGIGQISSEVPQNLSASRPQDRQFILSSKKLLLSDSGFYLCAWSVQVRWNTEAFFGQGTRLTVV.

The chain links TRBV5-1 to TRBJ2-1, with TRBD1 matching 10 bases. V lost 3 bases to trimming and J lost 7 bases; unmatched junction nucleotides: 7. Per the germline V gene, CDR1 is SGHRS and CDR2 is YFSETQ. There are 15 residues in the CDR3. The CDR3 bases are TGCGCCAGCAGCTCCGGGACAGGGGTTGCAAATGAGCAGTTCTTC. Translated: CASSSGTGVANEQFF.

CDR3 sequence (DNA): TGTGCCTGGTGCCCAGGATCAGGGGGCTATGAAAAACTGTTTTTT. Its translation: CAWCPGSGGYEKLFF. The chain uses TRBV30 and TRBJ1-4; 8 bases agree with TRBD1. CDR1 is GTSNPN and CDR2 is SVGIG in the germline V gene (reference sequence). Trimming cost V 5 bases and J 6 bases; bases outside gene matches: 11. The CDR3 contains 15 residues.

The chain carries TRBV10-2 and TRBJ1-1; D perhaps matches TRBD1 (5 bases). CDR3 length equals 12 residues. Trimming left V 7 bases short and J 1 base short, with 7 bases between. CDR1 and CDR2 from the germline V gene are WSHSY and SAAADI. In DNA, the CDR3 is TGCGCCAGCAAAACAGGGAACACTGAAGCTTTCTTT. Encoded protein: CASKTGNTEAFF.

V gene TRBV18 combines with J gene TRBJ2-1; 10 nucleotides align to TRBD1. CDR3 length: 15 amino acids. The germline V gene has CDR1 KGHSH and CDR2 LQKENI. The V and J ends lost 3 bases and 7 bases, in that order; junction bases with no gene match: 6. For the CDR3, the DNA is TGTGCCAGCTCACCTGCGGGACAGGGGTTGAATGAGCAGTTCTTC. The encoded protein is CASSPAGQGLNEQFF.

This clone has a single count. V gene TRBV7-3 combines with J gene TRBJ1-2, with D maybe TRBD1 (6 bases). Deletions cut 1 base from V and 1 base from J, with 16 bases between. CDR1 is SGHTA and CDR2 is FQGTGA in the germline V gene. The CDR3 runs 17 residues. The CDR3 loop reads CASSLIRDRRDNYGYTF. For the CDR3, the DNA is TGTGCCAGCAGCTTAATCCGTGACAGGAGAGATAACTATGGCTACACCTTC.